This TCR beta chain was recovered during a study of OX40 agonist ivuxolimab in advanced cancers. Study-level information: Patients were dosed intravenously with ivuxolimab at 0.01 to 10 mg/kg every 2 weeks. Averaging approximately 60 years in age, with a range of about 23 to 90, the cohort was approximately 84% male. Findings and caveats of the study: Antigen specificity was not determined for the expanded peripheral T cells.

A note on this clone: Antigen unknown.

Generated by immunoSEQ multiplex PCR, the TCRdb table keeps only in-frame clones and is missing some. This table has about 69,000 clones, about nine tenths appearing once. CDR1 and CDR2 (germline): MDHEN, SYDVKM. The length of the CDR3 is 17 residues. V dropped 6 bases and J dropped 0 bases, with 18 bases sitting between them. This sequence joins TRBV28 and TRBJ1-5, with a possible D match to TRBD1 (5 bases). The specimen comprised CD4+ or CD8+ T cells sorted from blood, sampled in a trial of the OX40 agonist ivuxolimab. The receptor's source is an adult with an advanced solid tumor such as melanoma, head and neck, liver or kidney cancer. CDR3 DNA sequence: TGTGCCAGCAGCTTACGGGACCTAATATATAGCAATCAGCCCCAGCATTTT. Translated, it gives CASSLRDLIYSNQPQHF.